This TCR beta chain was obtained from a study of CD8+CD57+ T cells in acquired aplastic anemia. The CDR3 is 13 residues long. With 2 bases removed from V and 5 bases from J, the gap between germline ends came to 10 bases. CDR1 and CDR2 (germline): SGDLS, YYNGEE. The template used for profiling TCR beta VDJ and CDR3 was genomic DNA. TCRdb re-called the reads with MiXCR, one entry per CDR3 protein. The data hold approximately 220,000 distinct CDR3 sequences, with more than 45% observed a single time. For sequencing, patients were chosen who had shown expansion of CD8+CD57+ cells by flow cytometry. The source of this sequence is a human donor with aplastic anemia. The J gene is TRBJ1-2, the V gene TRBV9; D may be TRBD1 (5 bases). Sequenced material: sorted CD4+, CD8+, or CD8+CD57+ T cells (not recorded which) from PBMCs. Here the CDR3 DNA reads TGTGCCAGCAGCGTCCGACAGTCATATGGCTACACCTTC. Translated: CASSVRQSYGYTF.